The rows below give T cell receptor beta chains drawn from one sample of a study of T cell repertoires in cytomegalovirus infection. TCRdb independently ran MiXCR on the reads; one entry per CDR3 protein. This sample has approximately 990,000 distinct CDR3 sequences, with about 33% found just once. Antigen specificity for these receptors is unknown. This specimen was cultured CD8+ T cells from PBMCs, taken from culture after CMV antigen stimulation. The receptors were sampled from a human donor in good health (CMV status not recorded). Some clones in this sample may be carry-over from other donors' samples. Both conserved end residues are part of each CDR3. A D gene is named only where the DNA matches it firmly. Not all rows give a size; the values are once, few, many and, for expanded clones, a class.

V gene: TRBV7-3; D gene: -; J gene: TRBJ1-2; clone size: many; CDR3 protein: CASSPDRRGYGYTF; CDR3 DNA: TGTGCCAGCAGCCCCGACAGGCGAGGGTATGGCTACACCTTC
V gene: TRBV7-9; D gene: -; J gene: TRBJ2-7; clone size: few; CDR3 protein: CASSLSASPYEQYF; CDR3 DNA: TGTGCCAGCAGCTTAAGCGCCAGCCCCTACGAGCAGTACTTC
V gene: TRBV6-2/TRBV6-3; D gene: -; J gene: TRBJ2-3; clone size: few; CDR3 protein: CASSLLRDRGTDTQYF; CDR3 DNA: TGTGCCAGCAGTTTACTCCGGGACCGAGGCACAGATACGCAGTATTTT
V gene: TRBV7-9; D gene: -; J gene: TRBJ2-1; clone size: -; CDR3 protein: CASSQGRFGDNEQFF; CDR3 DNA: TGTGCCAGCAGCCAAGGGAGGTTCGGGGACAATGAGCAGTTCTTC
V gene: TRBV24-1; D gene: -; J gene: TRBJ2-2; clone size: -; CDR3 protein: CATSSRDKNTGELFF; CDR3 DNA: TGTGCCACCAGCAGCCGGGACAAGAACACCGGGGAGCTGTTTTTT
V gene: TRBV20-1; D gene: -; J gene: TRBJ2-3; clone size: -; CDR3 protein: CSAPGDLSSTDTQYF; CDR3 DNA: TGCAGTGCTCCCGGGGACCTCTCCAGCACAGATACGCAGTATTTT
V gene: TRBV6-6; D gene: -; J gene: TRBJ2-3; clone size: -; CDR3 protein: CASSYGIQFDTQYF; CDR3 DNA: TGTGCCAGCAGTTATGGGATTCAATTCGATACGCAGTATTTT
V gene: TRBV6-5; D gene: TRBD2; J gene: TRBJ2-3; clone size: -; CDR3 protein: CASSYSGGGPTDTQYF; CDR3 DNA: TGTGCCAGCAGTTACTCGGGCGGGGGACCCACAGATACGCAGTATTTT
V gene: TRBV7-8; D gene: -; J gene: TRBJ1-2; clone size: many; CDR3 protein: CASSLGLGARYGYTF; CDR3 DNA: TGTGCCAGCAGCTTAGGGTTGGGGGCGCGGTATGGCTACACCTTC
V gene: TRBV11-2; D gene: -; J gene: TRBJ2-1; clone size: many; CDR3 protein: CASRQEDYNEQFF; CDR3 DNA: TGTGCCAGCAGACAAGAGGATTACAATGAGCAGTTCTTC
V gene: TRBV6-8; D gene: TRBD2; J gene: TRBJ2-2; clone size: -; CDR3 protein: CASSGPGLGEYTGELFF; CDR3 DNA: TGTGCCAGCAGTGGGCCGGGACTAGGCGAGTACACCGGGGAGCTGTTTTTT
V gene: TRBV7-9; D gene: TRBD2; J gene: TRBJ2-2; clone size: few; CDR3 protein: CASSRLAGGPRSGELFF; CDR3 DNA: TGTGCCAGCAGCCGTCTAGCGGGGGGGCCCCGGTCCGGGGAGCTGTTTTTT
V gene: TRBV11-3; D gene: TRBD2; J gene: TRBJ2-1; clone size: -; CDR3 protein: CASSFGPSGGPGHEQFF; CDR3 DNA: TGTGCCAGCAGCTTCGGGCCTAGCGGGGGCCCCGGGCATGAGCAGTTCTTC
V gene: TRBV15; D gene: TRBD1; J gene: TRBJ1-1; clone size: -; CDR3 protein: CATSRGRGPNTEAFF; CDR3 DNA: TGTGCCACCAGCAGAGGTAGGGGGCCAAACACTGAAGCTTTCTTT